One sample yielded the 26 T cell receptor beta chains listed below, sequenced in a study of T cell responses to AZD1222 COVID-19 vaccine. The method was immunoSEQ multiplex PCR; TCRdb's version includes in-frame clones alone and lacks a portion of them. The table shows under 150,000 clones, with 90% occurring only once. The sample in question was peripheral blood, obtained on day 0 of AZD1222 vaccination. These receptors were obtained from an adult in good health.

The V and J genes are TRBV6-2 or TRBV6-3 and TRBJ2-1; the match to TRBD2 covers 8 bases. This CDR3 region has 16 residues. The V segment lost 0 bases and the J segment 4 bases; nucleotides outside the gene matches: 5. CDR1 and CDR2 from the germline V gene are MNHEY and SVGEGT. The CDR3 region is CASSYSSSGWYNEQFF. The DNA of the CDR3 is TGTGCCAGCAGTTACTCTTCTAGCGGGTGGTACAATGAGCAGTTCTTC.

This chain connects TRBV19 to TRBJ1-3, with D unclear. The V end lost 2 bases, the J end lost 0 bases, and 5 bases lay between the germline ends. The CDR3 length is 14 residues. CDR1 LNHDA and CDR2 SQIVND come from the germline V gene (reference sequence). The CDR3 loop is CASSIISSGNTIYF. In DNA, the CDR3 is TGTGCCAGTAGTATAATATCCTCTGGAAACACCATATATTTT.

This chain joins TRBV27 and TRBJ1-1, with D possibly matching TRBD1 (5 bases). The CDR3 has 13 amino acids. CDR1 is MNHEY, CDR2 SMNVEV, per germline (reference sequence). The V end was cut by 2 bases, the J end by 5 bases, with 9 bases between. The CDR3 DNA is TGTGCCAGCAGTTTACTTCGGGGGACTGAAGCTTTCTTT. This encodes CASSLLRGTEAFF.

V gene TRBV2 combines with J gene TRBJ2-3, with D hard to call. Germline V CDR1 and CDR2: SNHLY, FYNNEI. V shed 7 bases and J shed 4 bases, with 15 bases lying between them. The CDR3 has 14 residues. DNA of the CDR3: TGTGCCAGCAAAGCGCATCTACGGGCAGATACGCAGTATTTT. Encoded protein: CASKAHLRADTQYF.

The V and J genes are TRBV5-4 and TRBJ2-3; D not resolved. This CDR3 spans 15 amino acids. Trimming took 0 bases from V and 0 from J, leaving 8 bases between them. From germline, CDR1 is SGHNT and CDR2 YYREEE (reference sequence). The DNA of the CDR3 is TGTGCCAGCAGCTTGGGCGGATTTAGCACAGATACGCAGTATTTT. Amino acids: CASSLGGFSTDTQYF. Combining the CDR3 with reference TRBV5-4 and TRBJ2-3 gives the whole variable domain ETGVTQSPTHLIKTRGQQVTLRCSSQSGHNTVSWYQQALGQGPQFIFQYYREEENGRGNFPPRFSGLQFPNYSSELNVNALELDDSALYLCASSLGGFSTDTQYFGPGTRLTVL.

The CDR3 loop reads CASSLSGTGGGYGYTF. CDR3 nucleotides: TGTGCCAGCAGTTTATCCGGGACAGGGGGCGGCTATGGCTACACCTTC. The V gene is TRBV28, the J gene TRBJ1-2; 12 nucleotides line up with TRBD1. The junction had 4 bases not matched to a gene; V was cut back by 1 base and J by 4 bases. This CDR3 is 16 amino acids long. Looked up from germline, CDR1 is MDHEN and CDR2 is SYDVKM.

The rearrangement links TRBV10-3 to TRBJ1-6; tentative D call: TRBD1 (6 bases). V lost 6 bases, J lost 5 bases, and 11 bases lay in between. The CDR3 totals 14 residues. Looked up from germline, CDR1 is ENHRY and CDR2 is SYGVKD. The CDR3 DNA follows: TGTGCCATCAGGACGACAGGAGATAATTCACCCCTCCACTTT. This gives the protein CAIRTTGDNSPLHF.

J is TRBJ2-1 and V is TRBV6-5; 11 nucleotides agree with TRBD2. CDR3 length equals 15 residues. With V trimmed by 4 bases and J by 7 bases, 6 bases remained unmatched. The germline gives CDR1 MNHEY, CDR2 SVGAGI. The CDR3 nucleotides read TGTGCCAGCAGTTCTGTAGCGGGAGGGCAAAATGAGCAGTTCTTC. It encodes CASSSVAGGQNEQFF.

The chain links TRBV7-9 to TRBJ1-5; TRBD1 agrees at 7 bases. Germline V gives CDR1 SEHNR, CDR2 FQNEAQ (reference sequence). V was clipped by 1 base and J by 8 bases; unmatched bases: 5. This CDR3 has 14 amino acids. The CDR3 reads CASSLGQGSEPQHF. Here the CDR3 DNA reads TGTGCCAGCAGCTTAGGACAGGGTTCAGAGCCCCAGCATTTT. Based on the CDR3 plus reference TRBV7-9 and TRBJ1-5, the full variable domain is DTGVSQNPRHKITKRGQNVTFRCDPISEHNRLYWYRQTLGQGPEFLTYFQNEAQLEKSRLLSDRFSAERPKGSFSTLEIQRTEQGDSAMYLCASSLGQGSEPQHFGDGTRLSIL.

The V call is TRBV5-1, the J call TRBJ2-3, with a weak D call TRBD2 (6 bases). Germline CDR1 and CDR2: SGHRS and YFSETQ. This CDR3 contains 15 residues. V was cut by 0 bases and J by 6 bases, with 14 bases left in between. This CDR3 reads CASSLDGRYEDTQYF. The CDR3 nucleotides read TGCGCCAGCAGCTTGGATGGGAGGTATGAGGATACGCAGTATTTT.

The chain joins TRBV5-1 to TRBJ2-7; D is unclear. Germline CDR1 is SGHRS and CDR2 is YFSETQ. V lost 4 bases and J 5 bases, leaving 10 bases between the germline ends. This CDR3 comprises 12 residues. In DNA form, the CDR3 reads TGCGCCAGCAGCGGCTCTGGTCACGAGCAGTACTTC. Protein product: CASSGSGHEQYF.

A single count supports this clone. The chain carries TRBV5-8 and TRBJ1-4; TRBD1 matches at 9 bases. In germline, CDR1 is SGHTS, CDR2 YDEGEE. The J segment lost 7 bases and the V segment lost 3 bases, leaving 4 bases of the junction unmatched. The CDR3 extends over 14 amino acids. The CDR3 reads CASSSGQGGEKLFF. The CDR3 DNA sequence: TGTGCCAGCAGCTCGGGACAGGGAGGTGAAAAACTGTTTTTT.

The chain uses TRBV2 and TRBJ1-6; D not certain. Trimming took 1 base from V and 8 from J, leaving 12 bases between them. Germline V CDR1 and CDR2: SNHLY, FYNNEI. This CDR3 comprises 15 residues. The CDR3 nucleotides are TGTGCCAGCAGTGAAGACCCTGGGAGGTATTCACCCCTCCACTTT. It encodes CASSEDPGRYSPLHF.

This clone showed up just once. The chain combines TRBV9 with TRBJ2-1; 12 bases fit TRBD2. The CDR3 has 17 residues. CDR1 is SGDLS and CDR2 is YYNGEE in the germline V gene. With 3 bases clipped from V and 6 bases from J, the junction kept 10 bases outside the gene matches. The CDR3 loop reads CASSAYLSTSGSNEQFF. CDR3 sequence (DNA): TGTGCCAGCAGCGCTTACCTTTCGACTAGCGGGAGCAATGAGCAGTTCTTC. The variable domain in full, completed from reference TRBV9 and TRBJ2-1, reads DSGVTQTPKHLITATGQRVTLRCSPRSGDLSVYWYQQSLDQGLQFLIQYYNGEERAKGNILERFSAQQFPDLHSELNLSSLELGDSALYFCASSAYLSTSGSNEQFFGPGTRLTVL.

The gene calls are TRBV30 and TRBJ2-1; 11 bases agree with TRBD2. Germline values: CDR1 GTSNPN, CDR2 SVGIG (reference sequence). With V trimmed by 0 bases and J by 5 bases, 3 bases remained unmatched. The CDR3 covers 15 residues. CDR3 amino acids: CAWSVGLAANNEQFF. For the CDR3, the DNA is TGTGCCTGGAGTGTGGGACTAGCGGCGAACAATGAGCAGTTCTTC.

The V gene is TRBV2, the J gene TRBJ2-2; D gene unclear. CDR3 size: 12 residues. Trimming shortened V by 8 bases and J by 3 bases, and 7 bases separated the two germline ends. Germline values: CDR1 SNHLY, CDR2 FYNNEI. The CDR3 here is CASFGDTGELFF. In DNA, the CDR3 is TGTGCCAGCTTTGGGGACACCGGGGAGCTGTTTTTT.

V usage is TRBV18 and J usage is TRBJ1-1; TRBD1 agrees at 9 bases. V was clipped by 3 bases and J by 0 bases; unmatched bases: 2. The CDR3 length is 15 residues. Germline loops: CDR1 KGHSH, CDR2 LQKENI. The CDR3 is CASSPGTGLNTEAFF. The CDR3 region has the DNA TGTGCCAGCTCACCCGGGACAGGGTTGAACACTGAAGCTTTCTTT.

This clone was detected once. J is TRBJ1-4 and V is TRBV7-2; D uncertain. Trimming stripped 7 bases from V and 5 bases from J, with 11 bases between. Germline CDR1 SGHTA, CDR2 FQGNSA. This CDR3 contains 13 residues. The CDR3 region has the DNA TGTGCCAGCAAAGCGTGGACGAATGAAAAACTGTTTTTT. It is translated as CASKAWTNEKLFF.

As DNA, the CDR3 is TGTGCCAGCAGATCGGGACTAGCGCCTAGCACAGATACGCAGTATTTT. Protein: CASRSGLAPSTDTQYF. The chain combines TRBV2 with TRBJ2-3; 10 bases fit TRBD2. V dropped 6 bases and J dropped 0; count of bases not matched to a gene: 6. Germline V CDR1 and CDR2: SNHLY, FYNNEI. The CDR3 has 16 amino acids.

The chain combines TRBV12-5 with TRBJ2-1; D is undetermined. Germline CDR1 LGHNT, CDR2 FRNRAP. Trimming took 3 bases from V and 7 from J, leaving 10 bases between them. The CDR3 is 13 residues long. CDR3 sequence: CASGFSGVNEQFF. CDR3 nucleotides: TGTGCTAGTGGTTTTTCTGGGGTTAATGAGCAGTTCTTC.

The chain joins TRBV6-1 to TRBJ1-5; 7 bases are shared with TRBD1. The CDR3 length is 18 residues. J gave up 0 bases and V 0 bases, and 8 bases lay outside the gene matches. Germline-derived CDR1 and CDR2 are MNHNS and SASEGT. The CDR3 reads CASSEATQGRYSNQPQHF. CDR3 coding DNA: TGTGCCAGCAGTGAAGCGACACAGGGGAGGTATAGCAATCAGCCCCAGCATTTT.

V and J are TRBV20-1 and TRBJ1-5, with 7 bases identical to TRBD1. This CDR3 contains 11 residues. J was trimmed by 11 bases and V by 4 bases; bases with no gene match: 5. CDR1 is DFQATT, CDR2 SNEGSKA, per germline (reference sequence). Here the CDR3 DNA reads TGCAGTGCTACCACAGGGGACTCCCAGCATTTT. Translated, it gives CSATTGDSQHF.

This chain joins TRBV11-2 and TRBJ2-1; D remains unclear. Per the germline V gene, CDR1 is SGHAT and CDR2 is FQNNGV. This CDR3 comprises 13 residues. V was pared by 1 base and J by 2 bases, with 3 bases between. CDR3 protein: CASSLAAYNEQFF. The CDR3 region has the DNA TGTGCCAGCAGCTTAGCTGCCTACAATGAGCAGTTCTTC. Complete variable domain (other parts from reference TRBV11-2 and TRBJ2-1): EAGVAQSPRYKIIEKRQSVAFWCNPISGHATLYWYQQILGQGPKLLIQFQNNGVVDDSQLPKDRFSAERLKGVDSTLKIQPAKLEDSAVYLCASSLAAYNEQFFGPGTRLTVL.

This chain links TRBV27 with TRBJ2-3; TRBD1 might be the D (6 bases). The V gene's germline CDR1 is MNHEY and CDR2 SMNVEV (reference sequence). V dropped 5 bases and J dropped 1 base, with 10 bases sitting between them. CDR3 length: 14 residues. The CDR3 DNA reads as TGTGCCAGCAGTCGCCGACAGGGCACAGATACGCAGTATTTT. This sequence encodes CASSRRQGTDTQYF.

The V and J genes are TRBV29-1 and TRBJ2-5; TRBD2 agrees at 9 bases. CDR1 and CDR2 from the germline V gene are SQVTM and ANQGSEA. With 0 bases clipped from V and 5 bases from J, the junction kept 4 bases outside the gene matches. There are 14 residues in the CDR3. The CDR3 reads CSVEEAGGRETQYF. CDR3 DNA: TGCAGCGTTGAAGAAGCGGGGGGAAGGGAGACCCAGTACTTC.

This chain joins TRBV2 and TRBJ1-4; TRBD1 is a possible D gene (5 bases). There are 13 residues in the CDR3. Germline CDR1 reads SNHLY; CDR2 reads FYNNEI. Trimming took off 4 bases at V and 8 bases at J, with 11 bases between the two ends. For the CDR3, the DNA is TGTGCCAGCAGTGGGGGGGGGAAAGAAAAACTGTTTTTT. This translates into CASSGGGKEKLFF.